This TCR beta chain was identified in a study of control samples from healthy donors and cancer patients. Trimming cost V 5 bases and J 9 bases, with 13 bases left between them. The CDR3 contains 13 residues. Germline CDR1 and CDR2: SGHTA and FQGNSA. Assay: immunoSEQ multiplex PCR; the TCRdb copy retains only in-frame clones and omits some. The sample lists some 89,000 clones, more than 75% seen once, with less than 2.5% in the top ten. The sample taken for sequencing was blood. The chain employs TRBV7-2 and TRBJ2-2, with D unclear. This receptor was taken from a woman aged 40-49 years in good health. The CDR3 loop reads CASSALQIRELFF. In DNA form, the CDR3 reads TGTGCCAGCAGCGCACTACAGATTCGGGAGCTGTTTTTT.